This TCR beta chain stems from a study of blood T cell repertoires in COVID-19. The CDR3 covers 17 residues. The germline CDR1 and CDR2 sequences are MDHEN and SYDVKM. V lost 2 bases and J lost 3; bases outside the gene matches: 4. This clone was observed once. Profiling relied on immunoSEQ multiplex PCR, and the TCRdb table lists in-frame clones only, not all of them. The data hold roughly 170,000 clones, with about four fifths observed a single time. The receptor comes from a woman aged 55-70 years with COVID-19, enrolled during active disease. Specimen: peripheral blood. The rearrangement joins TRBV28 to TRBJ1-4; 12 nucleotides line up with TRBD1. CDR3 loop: CASSLRDRGPSNEKLFF. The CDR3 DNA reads TGTGCCAGCAGTTTACGGGACAGGGGGCCGTCTAATGAAAAACTGTTTTTT. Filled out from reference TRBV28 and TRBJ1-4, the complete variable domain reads DVKVTQSSRYLVKRTGEKVFLECVQDMDHENMFWYRQDPGLGLRLIYFSYDVKMKEKGDIPEGYSVSREKKERFSLILESASTNQTSMYLCASSLRDRGPSNEKLFFGSGTQLSVL.